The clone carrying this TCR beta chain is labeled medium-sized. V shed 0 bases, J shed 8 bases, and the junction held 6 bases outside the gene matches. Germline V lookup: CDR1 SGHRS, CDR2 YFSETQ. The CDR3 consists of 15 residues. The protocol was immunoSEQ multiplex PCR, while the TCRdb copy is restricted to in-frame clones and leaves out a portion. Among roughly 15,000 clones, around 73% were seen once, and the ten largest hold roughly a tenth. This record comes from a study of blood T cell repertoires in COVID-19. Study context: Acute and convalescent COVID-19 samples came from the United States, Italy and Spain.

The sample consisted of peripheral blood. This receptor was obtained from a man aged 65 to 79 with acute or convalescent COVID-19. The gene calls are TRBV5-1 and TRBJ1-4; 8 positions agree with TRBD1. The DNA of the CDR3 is TGCGCCAGCAGCTTGGAGGGCAGGGGGCAGGAAAAACTGTTTTTT. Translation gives CASSLEGRGQEKLFF.